This passage covers 19 T cell receptor beta chains from one sample sequenced in a study of T cell changes during pregnancy in multiple sclerosis. Assay used: immunoSEQ multiplex PCR; TCRdb lists only in-frame clones, some missing. The sample includes some 60,000 clones, 90% seen only once; the top ten take approximately 2.3%. The sample in question was peripheral blood, obtained in the first trimester of pregnancy. These receptors originate from a female donor in good health, enrolled as a control in a pregnancy study.

The chain has TRBV28 and TRBJ1-1, with TRBD1 matching 10 bases. Germline CDR1 is MDHEN and CDR2 is SYDVKM. The length of the CDR3 is 15 residues. V was pared by 6 bases and J by 1 base, with 5 bases of the junction left unmatched. The CDR3 DNA is TGTGCCAGCAGAGGACAGGGGGGTTGGAACACTGAAGCTTTCTTT. Its protein is CASRGQGGWNTEAFF.

This chain connects TRBV6-4 to TRBJ2-6; D is unclear. Trimming took 6 bases from V and 2 from J, leaving 8 bases between them. The CDR3 covers 14 residues. In germline, CDR1 is MRHNA, CDR2 SNTAGT. In DNA, the CDR3 is TGTGCCAGCAGGCCGGAGCCTGGGGCCAACGTCCTGACTTTC. Translated: CASRPEPGANVLTF.

The chain employs TRBV6-5 and TRBJ2-1, with 8 nucleotides matching TRBD2. In germline, CDR1 is MNHEY, CDR2 SVGAGI. The CDR3 contains 14 residues. The V and J ends lost 6 bases and 5 bases, in that order; junction bases with no gene match: 6. CDR3 protein: CASSSGRGDNEQFF. As DNA, the CDR3 is TGTGCCAGCAGCTCCGGGAGGGGGGACAATGAGCAGTTCTTC.

CDR3 DNA sequence: TGTGCCAGCAGTGAAGCGCGGTTTGAGGCAGGACTCTATGGCTACACCTTC. This sequence encodes CASSEARFEAGLYGYTF. J is TRBJ1-2 and V is TRBV2; D is undetermined. Looked up from germline, CDR1 is SNHLY and CDR2 is FYNNEI. The CDR3 has 17 amino acids. The V gene lost 0 bases and the J gene lost 4 bases, with 18 bases spanning the gap.

Written as DNA, the CDR3 is TGTGCCAGCAGCGCTGACGGGAGTAGCCACGAGCAGTACTTC. It encodes CASSADGSSHEQYF. This chain uses TRBV7-9 with TRBJ2-7; weak D call: TRBD2 (6 bases). V was clipped by 5 bases and J by 5 bases, with 16 bases between them. CDR3 length equals 14 residues. Looked up from germline, CDR1 is SEHNR and CDR2 is FQNEAQ (reference sequence).

In DNA, the CDR3 is TGTGCCTGGATACCGGGACAGGGACGTTTTGCCTATGGCTACACCTTC. This codes for CAWIPGQGRFAYGYTF. The J gene is TRBJ1-2, the V gene TRBV30; 9 bases fit TRBD1. Germline V lookup: CDR1 GTSNPN, CDR2 SVGIG (reference sequence). Unmatched junction bases numbered 13, after V lost 4 bases and J lost 4 bases. The CDR3 extends over 16 amino acids. Full variable domain (outside the CDR3, taken from reference TRBV30 and TRBJ1-2): SQTIHQWPATLVQPVGSPLSLECTVEGTSNPNLYWYRQAAGRGLQLLFYSVGIGQISSEVPQNLSASRPQDRQFILSSKKLLLSDSGFYLCAWIPGQGRFAYGYTFGSGTRLTVV.

The chain uses TRBV14 and TRBJ2-6; possibly TRBD1 for D (6 bases). V shed 3 bases and J shed 0 bases, with 15 bases lying between them. The germline V gene encodes CDR1 SGHDN and CDR2 FVKESK. CDR3 length equals 18 residues. CDR3: CASSQETGSVSGANVLTF. DNA for the CDR3: TGTGCCAGCAGCCAGGAGACAGGATCCGTCTCTGGGGCCAACGTCCTGACTTTC.

The CDR3 sequence is CASSQGRAKEQFF. CDR3 nucleotides: TGTGCCAGCAGTCAGGGGAGGGCCAAGGAGCAGTTCTTC. J is TRBJ2-1 and V is TRBV2, with a possible D match to TRBD2 (7 bases). The CDR3 loop spans 13 amino acids. Trimming took 5 bases from V and 10 from J, leaving 15 bases between them. Germline V CDR1 and CDR2: SNHLY, FYNNEI.

V is TRBV30 and J is TRBJ1-1; possibly TRBD1 for D (6 bases). CDR1 is GTSNPN, CDR2 SVGIG, per germline (reference sequence). The ends were cut back, 0 bases at V and 8 bases at J, with 7 bases in the middle. The CDR3 is 11 residues long. The CDR3 sequence: CAWSVQGEAFF. For the CDR3, the DNA is TGTGCCTGGAGTGTACAGGGAGAAGCTTTCTTT.

This chain uses TRBV29-1 with TRBJ2-1, with TRBD2 matching 14 bases. This CDR3 contains 17 residues. CDR1 is SQVTM, CDR2 ANQGSEA, per germline. With V trimmed by 5 bases and J by 8 bases, 14 bases remained unmatched. CDR3 coding DNA: TGCAGCGTTTCCGTTCGACTAGCGGGAGGGTTCATGGATGAGCAGTTCTTC. Translated, it gives CSVSVRLAGGFMDEQFF.

V is TRBV5-6 and J is TRBJ1-5; a weak D match, TRBD1 (6 bases). V was trimmed by 4 bases and J by 1 base, leaving 12 bases between them. From germline, CDR1 is SGHDT and CDR2 YYEEEE. The CDR3 runs to 15 residues. Written as DNA, the CDR3 is TGTGCCAGCAGCACGCAGGGGTCCAGCAATCAGCCCCAGCATTTT. Its protein is CASSTQGSSNQPQHF. Together with reference TRBV5-6 and TRBJ1-5, the CDR3 gives the full variable domain: DAGVTQSPTHLIKTRGQQVTLRCSPKSGHDTVSWYQQALGQGPQFIFQYYEEEERQRGNFPDRFSGHQFPNYSSELNVNALLLGDSALYLCASSTQGSSNQPQHFGDGTRLSIL.

In its sample, this clone was seen once. CDR3: CASGGAGETQYF. For the CDR3, the DNA is TGTGCCAGCGGCGGGGCAGGCGAGACCCAGTACTTC. This chain uses TRBV7-9 with TRBJ2-5, with a weak D call TRBD2 (6 bases). Germline loops: CDR1 SEHNR, CDR2 FQNEAQ (reference sequence). Trimming left V 8 bases short and J 5 bases short, with 12 bases between. The CDR3 is made up of 12 amino acids.

The chain is built from TRBV6-5 and TRBJ2-5; 10 positions match TRBD2. The CDR3 spans 16 residues. V lost 0 bases to trimming and J lost 5 bases; unmatched junction nucleotides: 6. Germline lookup yields CDR1 MNHEY and CDR2 SVGAGI. The CDR3 sequence: CASSYSLAGGPETQYF. In nucleotides, the CDR3 is TGTGCCAGCAGTTACTCGTTAGCGGGGGGCCCGGAGACCCAGTACTTC.

The chain carries TRBV19 and TRBJ1-2; TRBD1 aligns across 9 bases. The CDR3 has 15 amino acids. Trimming at V came to 8 bases and at J to 6 bases, leaving 13 bases not matched to a gene. Germline V gene lookup returns CDR1 LNHDA and CDR2 SQIVND (reference sequence). The CDR3 nucleotides are TGTGCCAGTGGGGGGTACAGGGGGCCCCGAGATGGCTACACCTTC. It codes for CASGGYRGPRDGYTF.

This chain connects TRBV11-2 to TRBJ2-7; 9 bases agree with TRBD2. CDR1 is SGHAT, CDR2 FQNNGV, per germline. The CDR3 totals 17 residues. The V and J ends lost 4 bases and 4 bases, in that order; junction bases with no gene match: 14. In DNA form, the CDR3 reads TGTGCCAGCAGCTCTTCCCCCAGGAGCGGGGGGCGATACGAGCAGTACTTC. This gives the protein CASSSSPRSGGRYEQYF.

J is TRBJ2-7 and V is TRBV27, with D possibly being TRBD2 (6 bases). The CDR3 runs to 15 residues. In germline, CDR1 is MNHEY, CDR2 SMNVEV (reference sequence). Trimming cost V 2 bases and J 3 bases, with 14 bases left between them. CDR3 in DNA: TGTGCCAGCAGTTTAATTATTGGGGGGAGCTACGAGCAGTACTTC. This gives the protein CASSLIIGGSYEQYF.

The chain links TRBV5-4 to TRBJ1-3; tentatively, D is TRBD1 (6 bases). The length of the CDR3 is 15 residues. Trimming removed 4 bases from V and 1 base from J, with 12 bases in between. Germline lookup yields CDR1 SGHNT and CDR2 YYREEE (reference sequence). DNA of the CDR3: TGTGCCAGCAGCCCGGACAGTCGATCTGGAAACACCATATATTTT. This gives the protein CASSPDSRSGNTIYF.

The V gene is TRBV7-9, the J gene TRBJ1-5; the match to TRBD1 covers 7 bases. This CDR3 spans 16 amino acids. Germline CDR1 reads SEHNR; CDR2 reads FQNEAQ (reference sequence). V was clipped by 1 base and J by 3 bases; unmatched bases: 6. CDR3 in amino acids: CASSLVRRGSNQPQHF. The CDR3 bases are TGTGCCAGCAGCTTAGTTCGCAGGGGGTCCAATCAGCCCCAGCATTTT.

In its sample, this clone was seen once. This chain links TRBV27 with TRBJ2-7; D perhaps matches TRBD1 (5 bases). The germline CDR1 and CDR2 sequences are MNHEY and SMNVEV (reference sequence). The CDR3 length is 13 residues. With 0 bases removed from V and 4 bases from J, the gap between germline ends came to 7 bases. CDR3 loop: CASSLSPGYEQYF. In DNA, the CDR3 is TGTGCCAGCAGTTTATCGCCAGGGTACGAGCAGTACTTC.